What follows describes a single TCR beta chain. The antigen is undetermined. The CDR3 loop spans 15 amino acids. The trim removed 3 bases at V and 5 bases at J, leaving 2 bases unmatched. Germline assignment: CDR1 SGHVS and CDR2 FQNEAQ. The protocol was immunoSEQ multiplex PCR, while the TCRdb copy is restricted to in-frame clones and leaves out a portion. The table has approximately 100,000 clones, approximately 93% seen once. The sample originates from a study of cytomegalovirus exposure and HLA in healthy donors. General study results and limits: In vitro testing confirmed three CMV-associated chains as specific for CMV antigens.

The receptor was derived from a woman in her twenties or thirties in good health and CMV-seropositive. This chain connects TRBV7-8 to TRBJ2-2, with TRBD1 matching 11 bases. The sequenced material came from PBMCs. Here the CDR3 DNA reads TGTGCCAGCAGCTTCGGACAGGGGGCAACCGGGGAGCTGTTTTTT. The encoded protein is CASSFGQGATGELFF.